This T cell receptor (beta chain) stems from a study of CD8 T cells in ankylosing spondylitis. This clonotype was recorded at least ten times. Its specificity is unknown. Germline V gives CDR1 SGHVS, CDR2 FQNEAQ. V shed 5 bases and J 5 bases; nucleotides not matched to a gene: 13. The CDR3 consists of 17 residues. Broader study findings: A TCR beta motif of about eight highly homologous variants seemed to mark ankylosing spondylitis blood. It was reported that disease-linked clones were significantly enriched in matched ankylosing spondylitis synovial fluid.

A quantitative 5'-RACE method, one with molecular barcodes, was used to make TCR beta libraries. A single record per CDR3 protein comes from TCRdb applying MiXCR to the 5' RACE reads. Among around 150,000 distinct CDR3 sequences listed, 6% to 8% were seen once. This chain links TRBV7-8 with TRBJ1-2, with 11 bases aligning to TRBD1. The sample consisted of blood, either unsorted or a sorted T cell fraction (not recorded which). The origin of this receptor is a female donor with ankylosing spondylitis or in good health (not recorded which). The CDR3 sequence is CASSRGQGARTNYGYTF. CDR3 in DNA: TGTGCCAGCAGCAGAGGACAGGGGGCTAGGACAAATTATGGCTACACCTTC.